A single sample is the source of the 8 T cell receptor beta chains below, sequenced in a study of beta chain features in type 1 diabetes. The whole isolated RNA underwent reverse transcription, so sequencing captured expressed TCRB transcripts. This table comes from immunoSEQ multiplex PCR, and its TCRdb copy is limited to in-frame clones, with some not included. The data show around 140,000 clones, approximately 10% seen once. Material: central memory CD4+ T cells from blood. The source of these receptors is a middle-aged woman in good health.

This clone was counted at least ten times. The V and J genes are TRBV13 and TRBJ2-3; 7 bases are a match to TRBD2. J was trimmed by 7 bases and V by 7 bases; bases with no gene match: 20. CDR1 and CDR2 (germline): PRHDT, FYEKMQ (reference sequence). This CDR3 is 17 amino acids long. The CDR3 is CASKTAPVGEGMHTQYF. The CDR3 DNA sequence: TGTGCCAGCAAGACAGCCCCGGTGGGGGAGGGGATGCATACGCAGTATTTT.

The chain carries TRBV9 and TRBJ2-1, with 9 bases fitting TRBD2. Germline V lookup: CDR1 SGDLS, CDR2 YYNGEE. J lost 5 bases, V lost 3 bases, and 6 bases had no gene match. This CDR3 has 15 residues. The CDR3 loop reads CASSGRTSADNEQFF. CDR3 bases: TGTGCCAGCAGCGGCCGGACTAGCGCGGACAATGAGCAGTTCTTC.

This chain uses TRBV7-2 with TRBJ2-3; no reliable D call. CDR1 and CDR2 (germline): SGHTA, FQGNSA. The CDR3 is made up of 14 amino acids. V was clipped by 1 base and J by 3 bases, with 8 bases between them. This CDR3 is CASSLVADTDTQYF. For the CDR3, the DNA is TGTGCCAGCAGCTTAGTGGCAGATACAGATACGCAGTATTTT.

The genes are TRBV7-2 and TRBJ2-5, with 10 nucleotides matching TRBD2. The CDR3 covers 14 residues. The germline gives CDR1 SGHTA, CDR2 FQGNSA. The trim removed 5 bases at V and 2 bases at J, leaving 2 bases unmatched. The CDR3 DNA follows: TGTGCCAGCAGCAGCGGGGGGGTACAAGAGACCCAGTACTTC. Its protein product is CASSSGGVQETQYF.

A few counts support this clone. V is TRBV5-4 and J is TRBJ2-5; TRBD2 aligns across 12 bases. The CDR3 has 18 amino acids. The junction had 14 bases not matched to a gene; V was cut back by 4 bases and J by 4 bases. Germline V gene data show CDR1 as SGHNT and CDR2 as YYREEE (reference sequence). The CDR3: CASSPGLAGNRRGETQYF. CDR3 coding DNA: TGTGCCAGCAGCCCCGGACTAGCGGGGAATAGACGGGGAGAGACCCAGTACTTC.

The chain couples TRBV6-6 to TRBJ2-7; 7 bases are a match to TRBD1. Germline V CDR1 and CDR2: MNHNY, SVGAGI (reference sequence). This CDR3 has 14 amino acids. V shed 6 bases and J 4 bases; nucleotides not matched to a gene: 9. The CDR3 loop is CASRRDRRLYEQYF. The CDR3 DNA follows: TGTGCCAGCAGAAGGGACAGACGTCTGTACGAGCAGTACTTC.

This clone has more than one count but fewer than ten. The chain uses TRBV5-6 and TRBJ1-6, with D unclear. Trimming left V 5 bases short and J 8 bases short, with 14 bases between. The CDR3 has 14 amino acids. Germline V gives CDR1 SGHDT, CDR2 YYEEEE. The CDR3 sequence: CASSLDFSHSPLHF. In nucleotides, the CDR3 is TGTGCCAGCAGTTTAGATTTTTCGCATTCACCCCTCCACTTT.

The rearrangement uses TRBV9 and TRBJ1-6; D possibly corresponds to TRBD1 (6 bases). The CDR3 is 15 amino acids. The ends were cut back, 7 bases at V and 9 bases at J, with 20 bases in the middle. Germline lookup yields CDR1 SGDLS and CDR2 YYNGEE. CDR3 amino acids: CASGLTGSRGSPLHF. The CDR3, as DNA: TGTGCCAGCGGTCTCACAGGGTCCCGGGGTTCACCCCTCCACTTT. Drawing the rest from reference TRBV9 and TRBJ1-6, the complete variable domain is DSGVTQTPKHLITATGQRVTLRCSPRSGDLSVYWYQQSLDQGLQFLIQYYNGEERAKGNILERFSAQQFPDLHSELNLSSLELGDSALYFCASGLTGSRGSPLHFGNGTRLTVT.